This is a list of T cell receptor beta chains from one sample in a study of cytomegalovirus exposure and HLA in healthy donors. TCRdb's table, derived via immunoSEQ multiplex PCR, lists solely in-frame clones and lacks some. Altogether some 82,000 clones are present, roughly 84% being singletons, with the ten largest covering 2% to 2.5%. The sample was PBMCs. Source of these receptors: a woman between 45 and 60 years old in good health and CMV-seronegative. Each CDR3 is given with its conserved first and last residue. Each record gives: clone size, D gene, V gene, J gene, CDR3 length, CDR3 protein, CDR3 DNA. The D gene is left open where the match is weak. Not all rows give a size; the values are once, few, many and, for expanded clones, a class.

-	TRBD2	TRBV7-9	TRBJ2-7	15	CASSLTASGRYEQYF	TGTGCCAGCAGCTTAACAGCTAGCGGGAGATACGAGCAGTACTTC
-	TRBD1	TRBV7-9	TRBJ1-3	13	CAVGQGFGNTIYF	TGTGCCGTGGGACAGGGCTTCGGAAACACCATATATTTT
-	-	TRBV27	TRBJ1-6	14	CASSFGDLSSPLHF	TGTGCCAGCAGTTTCGGGGATTTGAGTTCACCCCTCCACTTT
-	-	TRBV4-1	TRBJ2-2	15	CASSQLSPNTGELFF	TGCGCCAGCAGCCAACTTTCCCCGAACACCGGGGAGCTGTTTTTT
once	TRBD2	TRBV7-3	TRBJ2-3	15	CASSLNSGRTDTQYF	TGTGCCAGCAGCTTAAATAGCGGGAGGACAGATACGCAGTATTTT
-	-	TRBV27	TRBJ2-1	15	CASRVQSLVINEQFF	TGTGCCAGCAGGGTCCAGAGTCTAGTAATCAATGAGCAGTTCTTC
-	-	TRBV5-1	TRBJ2-1	15	CASSLAEVRGNEQFF	TGCGCCAGCAGCTTGGCGGAGGTCAGGGGCAATGAGCAGTTCTTC
-	-	TRBV7-9	TRBJ2-1	16	CASSSTVLSSYNEQFF	TGTGCCAGCAGCTCGACAGTACTCAGCTCCTACAATGAGCAGTTCTTC
-	-	TRBV13	TRBJ2-3	19	CASSLVPYGAESSTDTQYF	TGTGCCAGCAGCCTAGTTCCCTATGGGGCGGAGTCGTCCACAGATACGCAGTATTTT
-	-	TRBV30	TRBJ1-1	11	CAWSVMSEAFF	TGTGCCTGGAGTGTAATGAGTGAAGCTTTCTTT
-	TRBD2	TRBV11-1	TRBJ2-3	16	CASSPTSGPSTDTQYF	TGTGCCAGCAGCCCTACTAGCGGACCTAGCACAGATACGCAGTATTTT
-	-	TRBV9	TRBJ2-7	13	CASSVGSSYEQYF	TGTGCCAGCAGCGTAGGGAGCTCCTACGAGCAGTACTTC
once	-	TRBV23-1	TRBJ1-2	16	CANTRQGPQSACGYTF	TGCGCCAACACACGGCAGGGGCCCCAGTCTGCCTGTGGCTACACCTTC
-	TRBD1	TRBV18	TRBJ2-5	14	CASSPKGGGETQYF	TGTGCCAGCTCACCAAAAGGGGGCGGAGAGACCCAGTACTTC
-	TRBD1	TRBV15	TRBJ2-6	18	CATSRTGAAPSGANVLTF	TGTGCCACCAGCAGGACAGGGGCAGCACCCTCTGGGGCCAACGTCCTGACTTTC
-	TRBD1	TRBV5-1	TRBJ1-4	16	CASSKQPGGGDEKLFF	TGCGCCAGCAGCAAGCAGCCGGGAGGGGGCGATGAAAAACTGTTTTTT
-	TRBD1	TRBV19	TRBJ2-1	14	CASSRDRERNEQFF	TGTGCCAGTAGTCGGGACAGGGAGAGGAATGAGCAGTTCTTC
-	-	TRBV27	TRBJ2-3	17	CASSFGIGQSLTDTQYF	TGTGCCAGCAGTTTCGGGATCGGACAGTCTCTGACAGATACGCAGTATTTT
-	TRBD2	TRBV19	TRBJ2-2	14	CASSVGGAVGELFF	TGTGCCAGTAGTGTCGGGGGGGCTGTCGGGGAGCTGTTTTTT
-	-	TRBV7-9	TRBJ1-4	16	CASTLKRAGVNEKLFF	TGTGCCAGCACCCTAAAGAGGGCAGGGGTTAATGAAAAACTGTTTTTT
-	-	TRBV30	TRBJ1-5	16	CAWSGEQGRRNQPQHF	TGTGCCTGGAGTGGTGAACAGGGAAGGAGGAATCAGCCCCAGCATTTT
-	-	TRBV6-1	TRBJ1-2	15	CASSPAVATPYGYTF	TGTGCCAGCAGCCCCGCGGTCGCAACCCCCTATGGCTACACCTTC
few	-	TRBV6-6	TRBJ2-7	15	CASTQTGASSYEQYF	TGTGCCAGCACCCAGACAGGTGCAAGCTCCTACGAGCAGTACTTC
few	-	TRBV5-1	TRBJ1-1	14	CASSRTVMNTEAFF	TGCGCCAGCAGCCGGACAGTAATGAACACTGAAGCTTTCTTT
-	-	TRBV19	TRBJ1-1	11	CASSRVGEAFF	TGTGCCAGTAGCCGGGTGGGTGAAGCTTTCTTT
-	TRBD1	TRBV28	TRBJ1-6	16	CASSFLLGQGNSPLHF	TGTGCCAGCAGTTTTCTTTTAGGACAGGGTAATTCACCCCTCCACTTT
-	-	TRBV27	TRBJ1-6	15	CASSLSTVRNSPLHF	TGTGCCAGCAGTTTATCCACAGTTCGTAATTCACCCCTCCACTTT
-	TRBD2	TRBV10-3	TRBJ2-3	16	CAIKRTSGVVRDTQYF	TGTGCCATCAAACGGACTAGCGGGGTTGTCCGGGATACGCAGTATTTT
-	-	TRBV18	TRBJ1-2	14	CASSPMGLNYGYTF	TGTGCCAGCTCACCAATGGGGCTTAACTATGGCTACACCTTC
-	-	TRBV2	TRBJ1-3	17	CASSRLPGESSGNTIYF	TGTGCCAGCAGTCGTTTACCAGGGGAAAGCTCTGGAAACACCATATATTTT
-	-	TRBV18	TRBJ2-3	16	CASSLMGPESTDTQYF	TGTGCCAGCTCCCTTATGGGGCCGGAAAGCACAGATACGCAGTATTTT
-	-	TRBV7-2	TRBJ2-3	12	CASSRAMDTQYF	TGTGCCAGCTCCCGAGCTATGGATACGCAGTATTTT
-	-	TRBV14	TRBJ2-1	13	CASSQLMSHEQFF	TGTGCCAGCAGCCAACTAATGTCACATGAGCAGTTCTTC
once	-	TRBV2	TRBJ2-1	12	CATRGGGNEQFF	TGTGCCACCCGAGGGGGGGGCAATGAGCAGTTCTTC
-	-	TRBV27	TRBJ2-5	15	CASSLRLAGEETQYF	TGTGCCAGCAGTTTAAGACTAGCAGGGGAGGAGACCCAGTACTTC
-	TRBD1	TRBV7-8	TRBJ1-2	17	CASSLWGGDRGLYGYTF	TGTGCCAGCAGCTTATGGGGAGGGGACAGGGGGCTTTATGGCTACACCTTC
-	-	TRBV7-9	TRBJ1-6	14	CASIPDISDSPLHF	TGTGCCAGCATCCCTGACATTTCCGATTCACCCCTCCACTTT
-	-	TRBV7-8	TRBJ1-1	16	CASSLASRVSHTEAFF	TGTGCCAGCAGCTTAGCGAGCAGGGTGAGTCACACTGAAGCTTTCTTT
-	-	TRBV27	TRBJ1-5	15	CASSFQGTGNQPQHF	TGTGCCAGCAGTTTTCAGGGCACGGGCAATCAGCCCCAGCATTTT
-	-	TRBV28	TRBJ2-1	15	CASSSTTGRDNEQFF	TGTGCCAGCAGCTCCACCACCGGGCGGGACAATGAGCAGTTCTTC
once	-	TRBV27	TRBJ1-2	12	CASKGVGYGYTF	TGTGCCAGCAAAGGGGTCGGCTATGGCTACACCTTC
-	TRBD2	TRBV19	TRBJ2-7	16	CASSPRIAGVKYEQYF	TGTGCCAGTAGTCCCAGGATAGCGGGAGTGAAATACGAGCAGTACTTC
once	-	TRBV21-1	TRBJ1-1	17	CASSKVAFPEMNTEAFF	TGTGCCAGCAGCAAAGTAGCATTCCCTGAAATGAACACTGAAGCTTTCTTT
-	-	TRBV5-1	TRBJ1-3	14	CASSRDISGNTIYF	TGCGCCAGCAGCCGGGACATCTCTGGAAACACCATATATTTT
-	TRBD1	TRBV2	TRBJ1-2	14	CASSEVTGNYGYTF	TGTGCCAGCAGTGAAGTGACAGGGAACTATGGCTACACCTTC
-	TRBD1	TRBV5-1	TRBJ2-7	15	CASSSGDRAYYEQYF	TGCGCCAGCAGCTCTGGGGACAGGGCTTACTACGAGCAGTACTTC
-	TRBD1	TRBV5-1	TRBJ1-2	16	CASSLGVGTGATGYTF	TGCGCCAGCAGCCTGGGGGTTGGGACAGGGGCTACTGGCTACACCTTC
-	-	TRBV19	TRBJ1-1	14	CASTPWEGRTEAFF	TGTGCCAGTACCCCCTGGGAGGGCAGGACTGAAGCTTTCTTT
-	-	TRBV13	TRBJ1-1	14	CASSLAHKNTEAFF	TGTGCCAGCAGCTTAGCACATAAGAACACTGAAGCTTTCTTT
-	TRBD1	TRBV28	TRBJ1-5	16	CASSGQGLYSNQPQHF	TGTGCCAGCAGTGGACAGGGCCTTTATAGCAATCAGCCCCAGCATTTT
-	TRBD1	TRBV6-6	TRBJ1-6	12	CASLTGNSPLHF	TGTGCCAGCCTGACAGGGAATTCACCCCTCCACTTT
-	TRBD2	TRBV19	TRBJ2-5	17	CASSVPGLAGGPETQYF	TGTGCCAGTAGTGTACCGGGACTAGCGGGAGGGCCGGAGACCCAGTACTTC
-	-	TRBV29-1	TRBJ2-2	13	CSVYTGPPGELFF	TGCAGCGTTTACACAGGACCCCCCGGGGAGCTGTTTTTT
-	TRBD2	TRBV9	TRBJ2-1	15	CASSVPGLADNEQFF	TGTGCCAGCAGCGTCCCGGGACTAGCGGACAATGAGCAGTTCTTC
-	TRBD2	TRBV5-4	TRBJ2-5	14	CASSQGLAGETQYF	TGTGCCAGCAGCCAGGGACTAGCGGGAGAGACCCAGTACTTC
-	-	TRBV18	TRBJ2-1	14	CASSPTGTSHEQFF	TGTGCCAGCTCACCAACTGGGACATCCCATGAGCAGTTCTTC
-	-	TRBV28	TRBJ2-1	11	CASSFINEQFF	TGTGCCAGCAGTTTTATCAATGAGCAGTTCTTC
-	-	TRBV28	TRBJ1-1	15	CASSSYDQGGTEAFF	TGTGCCAGCAGTTCTTATGACCAGGGAGGGACTGAAGCTTTCTTT
-	-	TRBV18	TRBJ2-1	16	CASSPRPTSSYNEQFF	TGTGCCAGCTCACCACGTCCCACCAGCTCCTACAATGAGCAGTTCTTC
-	-	TRBV28	TRBJ1-2	11	CASSLRDGYTF	TGTGCCAGCAGTTTGCGGGATGGCTACACCTTC